A selection of T cell receptor beta chains follows, all from one sample in a study of T cell responses to AZD1222 COVID-19 vaccine. Profiled with immunoSEQ multiplex PCR; TCRdb holds only in-frame clones, not every one. The sample shows under 100,000 clones, around 86% of them seen only once. Sequencing used peripheral blood, obtained on day 0 of AZD1222 vaccination. The receptors were gathered from an adult in good health. Both conserved end residues are part of each CDR3. D genes are given only for firm matches. Clone size is stated in some rows and not others, as once, few, many or a class when expanded.

abundance,v_gene,j_gene,d_gene,CDR3nt,CDR3aa
NA,TRBV4-3,TRBJ1-2,NA,TGCGCCAGCAGCCAAGAGGGGTACTATGGCTACACCTTC,CASSQEGYYGYTF
once,TRBV11-3,TRBJ2-1,TRBD2,TGTGCCAGCAGCCCGGGCGGGAGTCACAATGAGCAGTTCTTC,CASSPGGSHNEQFF
few,TRBV27,TRBJ2-7,NA,TGTGCCAGCAGTTTATCGACGGGCTTGGGGGACGAGCAGTACTTC,CASSLSTGLGDEQYF
NA,TRBV6-2/TRBV6-3,TRBJ2-1,NA,TGTGCCAGCAGTTACTCGATGCGAGGGTCGGCCACGGACAATGAGCAGTTCTTC,CASSYSMRGSATDNEQFF
NA,TRBV27,TRBJ2-7,NA,TGTGCCAGCAGTCCCTATCAGGGCTCCGAGTACCGACGGGAACGGCAGTACTTC,CASSPYQGSEYRRERQYF
NA,TRBV19,TRBJ2-1,NA,TGTGCCAGTACCCCAGGCCCAGAAGACAATGAGCAGTTCTTC,CASTPGPEDNEQFF
NA,TRBV6-5,TRBJ1-1,TRBD1,TGTGCCAGCCACAGTGGGGATAACCGGGACAGTGAAGCTTTCTTT,CASHSGDNRDSEAFF
NA,TRBV5-4,TRBJ1-1,TRBD1,TGTGCCAGCAGCTTGTCGGGACAGGGGGCGTTGAACACTGAAGCTTTCTTT,CASSLSGQGALNTEAFF
NA,TRBV7-2,TRBJ2-6,TRBD1,TGTGCCAGCAGCTTAGGACGGGGACAGGACCCGGCTGGGGCCAACGTCCTGACTTTC,CASSLGRGQDPAGANVLTF
NA,TRBV7-2,TRBJ2-2,TRBD2,TGTGCCAGCAGCCAAGGACTAGCGGGTCATACCGGGGAGCTGTTTTTT,CASSQGLAGHTGELFF
NA,TRBV7-8,TRBJ2-2,NA,TGTGCCAGCAGCTTACTAGCGTCGAACACCGGGGAGCTGTTTTTT,CASSLLASNTGELFF
NA,TRBV7-8,TRBJ2-7,NA,TGTGCCAGCAGAGCCTTAATCGGGGCCTACGAGCAGTACTTC,CASRALIGAYEQYF
NA,TRBV9,TRBJ1-1,TRBD1,TGTGCCAGCAGCGCCCAGGGGGCGTTGAACACTGAAGCTTTCTTT,CASSAQGALNTEAFF
NA,TRBV28,TRBJ1-4,NA,TGTGCCAGCAGCACAGGAAACGGCGAAAAACTGTTTTTT,CASSTGNGEKLFF
NA,TRBV7-2,TRBJ2-4,TRBD2,TGTGCCAGCAGCAGCGGGACCGCGGTCAGCATTCAGTACTTC,CASSSGTAVSIQYF
medium-sized,TRBV28,TRBJ2-5,TRBD1,TGTGCCAGCAGTTTCGGGTTCGAAGGGACAGCCCAAGAGACCCAGTACTTC,CASSFGFEGTAQETQYF
few,TRBV5-8,TRBJ1-5,TRBD1,TGTGCCAGCAGCTCCGGGACAGGGCGATATAGCAATCAGCCCCAGCATTTT,CASSSGTGRYSNQPQHF
NA,TRBV28,TRBJ2-1,TRBD2,TGTGCCAGCAGTTTCCTACTAGCGGGACGGGTTGAGCAGTTCTTC,CASSFLLAGRVEQFF
NA,TRBV28,TRBJ2-7,TRBD2,TGTGCCAGCAGTTCACGGGGGACTAGCATCTACGAGCAGTACTTC,CASSSRGTSIYEQYF
NA,TRBV4-2,TRBJ2-1,NA,TGTGCCAGCAGCCACTATTTCCGGACAGATTACAATGAGCAGTTCTTC,CASSHYFRTDYNEQFF
NA,TRBV10-3,TRBJ1-4,NA,TGTGCCATCAGTGAGTCGGGGACGGAGATAAGAGAAAAACTGTTTTTT,CAISESGTEIREKLFF
NA,TRBV11-2,TRBJ2-3,TRBD2,TGTGCCAGCAGCTCGCCGACTAGCGGCAGCACAGATACGCAGTATTTT,CASSSPTSGSTDTQYF
NA,TRBV15,TRBJ1-2,NA,TGTGCCACCAGCAGAGATCGCGGTTCGGTGGGCTATGGCTACACCTTC,CATSRDRGSVGYGYTF
NA,TRBV24-1,TRBJ2-7,NA,TGTGCCACCAGGGGATCTGGTGAAACCTACGAGCAGTACTTC,CATRGSGETYEQYF
few,TRBV28,TRBJ2-7,NA,TGTGCCATCCAGGGGCGAGTCTACGAGCAGTACTTC,CAIQGRVYEQYF
NA,TRBV3-1/TRBV3-2,TRBJ1-2,NA,TGTGCCAGCAGCCAAGATCCCCGTGAGGTTTTCTATGGCTACACCTTC,CASSQDPREVFYGYTF
NA,TRBV2,TRBJ2-7,TRBD2,TGTGCCAGCATCGAACTTACCGGGGGGGGCTACGAGCAGTACTTC,CASIELTGGGYEQYF
NA,TRBV5-1,TRBJ1-4,NA,TGCGCCAGCAGCCTGAGTGCGAGTTTCTCTGAAAAACTGTTTTTT,CASSLSASFSEKLFF
NA,TRBV16,TRBJ1-5,NA,TGTGCCAGCAGCCAAGGGCAGGGAAGCAATCAGCCCCAGCATTTT,CASSQGQGSNQPQHF
NA,TRBV29-1,TRBJ1-3,NA,TGCAGCGTTGAAGGTAGCCGGGGCAGGGGTCTCTCTGGAAACACCATATATTTT,CSVEGSRGRGLSGNTIYF